This T cell receptor beta chain was documented in a study of early T cells in non-severe SARS-CoV-2 infection. Study-wide context: Bulk RNA taken from unsorted whole blood was sequenced, leaving chains unpaired.

Unique molecular identifiers were affixed to single, distinct cDNA molecules. TCRdb independently ran MiXCR on the 5' RACE reads; one entry per CDR3 protein. The sample shows tens of thousands of distinct CDR3 sequences, around 14% of them seen only once. Comment on this clonotype: The antigen is not known.

Whole-study findings and limits: In VDJdb matching, anti-spike CD8 responses were favored while private and CD4 specificities went missing.

The CDR3 extends over 16 amino acids. From germline, CDR1 is SGHRS and CDR2 YFSETQ. Unmatched junction bases numbered 9, after V lost 1 base and J lost 7 bases. The chain recombines TRBV5-1 with TRBJ2-7, with 12 positions matching TRBD1. The origin of this receptor is an adult who was a healthcare worker with PCR-confirmed SARS-CoV-2 infection or an uninfected control (not recorded which). The sequenced sample consisted of whole blood. CDR3 residues: CASSLIPGQGAGEQYF. In DNA form, the CDR3 reads TGCGCCAGCAGCTTGATTCCGGGACAGGGGGCGGGTGAGCAGTACTTC.